These T cell receptor beta chains were read from a single sample in a study of blood T cell repertoires in COVID-19. Some clones are missing from TCRdb's copy, which holds only in-frame ones; the method was immunoSEQ multiplex PCR. The sample lists about 100,000 clones, 87% occurring once. What was sequenced was peripheral blood. Receptor source: a woman aged 30 to 39 with acute or convalescent COVID-19. Each CDR3 is given with its conserved first and last residue. Each record gives: CDR3 protein, CDR3 DNA, V gene, D gene, J gene, clone size. A D gene is named only where the DNA matches it firmly. Clone size is given for some rows only: seen once, a few or many times, or a class if the clone is expanded.

CDR3 protein: CACTRVTEAFF
CDR3 DNA: TGTGCCTGTACCAGGGTCACTGAAGCTTTCTTT
V gene: TRBV30
D gene: -
J gene: TRBJ1-1
clone size: once

CDR3 protein: CASSLDPGETEDIINEKLFF
CDR3 DNA: TGTGCCAGCAGCTTAGATCCTGGCGAAACGGAGGATATTATTAATGAAAAACTGTTTTTT
V gene: TRBV11-2
D gene: -
J gene: TRBJ1-4
clone size: -

CDR3 protein: CASRERGAYNEQFF
CDR3 DNA: TGTGCCAGCCGTGAGCGGGGGGCCTACAATGAGCAGTTCTTC
V gene: TRBV28
D gene: TRBD2
J gene: TRBJ2-1
clone size: -

CDR3 protein: CASSYKTGGDSPLHF
CDR3 DNA: TGTGCCAGCAGCTACAAGACAGGGGGCGATTCACCCCTCCACTTT
V gene: TRBV7-2
D gene: TRBD1
J gene: TRBJ1-6
clone size: many

CDR3 protein: CASSLGQVSKWVNTEAFF
CDR3 DNA: TGCGCCAGCAGCCTGGGACAGGTCTCTAAGTGGGTGAACACTGAAGCTTTCTTT
V gene: TRBV4-1
D gene: TRBD1
J gene: TRBJ1-1
clone size: -

CDR3 protein: CASSPGPRQGYGYTF
CDR3 DNA: TGCGCCAGCAGCCCGGGCCCACGGCAGGGCTATGGCTACACCTTC
V gene: TRBV5-1
D gene: -
J gene: TRBJ1-2
clone size: -

CDR3 protein: CASSPKDREGTEAFF
CDR3 DNA: TGTGCCAGCAGCCCAAAGGACAGGGAGGGCACTGAAGCTTTCTTT
V gene: TRBV7-9
D gene: TRBD1
J gene: TRBJ1-1
clone size: few

CDR3 protein: CASSPEQGSNQPQHF
CDR3 DNA: TGTGCCAGCAGTCCCGAACAGGGTAGCAATCAGCCCCAGCATTTT
V gene: TRBV6-4
D gene: -
J gene: TRBJ1-5
clone size: few

CDR3 protein: CASGTRGGSDGYTF
CDR3 DNA: TGTGCCAGCGGAACTAGGGGGGGTTCGGATGGCTACACCTTC
V gene: TRBV27
D gene: -
J gene: TRBJ1-2
clone size: -

CDR3 protein: CAVGGPGYTF
CDR3 DNA: TGTGCCGTCGGAGGCCCTGGCTACACCTTC
V gene: TRBV28
D gene: -
J gene: TRBJ1-2
clone size: -

CDR3 protein: CASSLARVYDSPLHF
CDR3 DNA: TGCGCCAGCAGCTTGGCCAGGGTGTACGATTCACCCCTCCACTTT
V gene: TRBV5-1
D gene: -
J gene: TRBJ1-6
clone size: -

CDR3 protein: CSAGTGDDEQFF
CDR3 DNA: TGCAGCGCCGGGACAGGGGACGATGAGCAGTTCTTC
V gene: TRBV29-1
D gene: TRBD1
J gene: TRBJ2-1
clone size: -

CDR3 protein: CASRGPGTEAFF
CDR3 DNA: TGTGCCAGCAGAGGTCCCGGGACTGAAGCTTTCTTT
V gene: TRBV11-2
D gene: -
J gene: TRBJ1-1
clone size: -

CDR3 protein: CASSGRVNQPQHF
CDR3 DNA: TGTGCCAGCAGTGGCAGGGTGAATCAGCCCCAGCATTTT
V gene: TRBV27
D gene: -
J gene: TRBJ1-5
clone size: -

CDR3 protein: CASSPGYASYGYTF
CDR3 DNA: TGTGCCAGCTCACCAGGGTACGCTAGCTATGGCTACACCTTC
V gene: TRBV18
D gene: -
J gene: TRBJ1-2
clone size: -

CDR3 protein: CASSQGGGNTEAFF
CDR3 DNA: TGTGCCAGCAGCCAGGGGGGGGGAAACACTGAAGCTTTCTTT
V gene: TRBV4-2
D gene: -
J gene: TRBJ1-1
clone size: -

CDR3 protein: CASSPLGGPNEQFF
CDR3 DNA: TGTGCCAGCAGTCCGCTCGGGGGACCTAATGAGCAGTTCTTC
V gene: TRBV28
D gene: -
J gene: TRBJ2-1
clone size: -

CDR3 protein: CAAGAYGANVLTF
CDR3 DNA: TGTGCCGCGGGGGCTTATGGGGCCAACGTCCTGACTTTC
V gene: TRBV6-5
D gene: -
J gene: TRBJ2-6
clone size: once

CDR3 protein: CASYISGGAGTQYF
CDR3 DNA: TGTGCCAGCTATATTAGCGGGGGGGCCGGGACCCAGTACTTC
V gene: TRBV6-5
D gene: TRBD2
J gene: TRBJ2-5
clone size: few

CDR3 protein: CAISEDGTLSYEQYF
CDR3 DNA: TGTGCCATCAGTGAGGACGGGACATTATCCTACGAGCAGTACTTC
V gene: TRBV10-3
D gene: -
J gene: TRBJ2-7
clone size: once

CDR3 protein: CASSSTRELEQFF
CDR3 DNA: TGTGCCAGCAGTTCTACCCGGGAACTGGAACAGTTCTTC
V gene: TRBV2
D gene: -
J gene: TRBJ2-1
clone size: -

CDR3 protein: CASSATGSRNTEAFF
CDR3 DNA: TGTGCCAGCAGCGCGACAGGGTCGCGGAACACTGAAGCTTTCTTT
V gene: TRBV9
D gene: TRBD1
J gene: TRBJ1-1
clone size: -

CDR3 protein: CASSPDRGSTNSPLHF
CDR3 DNA: TGTGCCAGCAGTCCCGACAGGGGTTCCACCAATTCACCCCTCCACTTT
V gene: TRBV28
D gene: TRBD1
J gene: TRBJ1-6
clone size: -

CDR3 protein: CASSPKNTGELFF
CDR3 DNA: TGTGCCAGCAGCCCTAAGAACACCGGGGAGCTGTTTTTT
V gene: TRBV5-6
D gene: -
J gene: TRBJ2-2
clone size: -

CDR3 protein: CASSRKQGAQDYGYTF
CDR3 DNA: TGCGCCAGCAGTCGGAAACAGGGGGCGCAGGACTATGGCTACACCTTC
V gene: TRBV23-1
D gene: TRBD1
J gene: TRBJ1-2
clone size: -

CDR3 protein: CASSFEQGGTDTQYF
CDR3 DNA: TGCGCCAGCAGCTTCGAACAGGGCGGAACAGATACGCAGTATTTT
V gene: TRBV5-1
D gene: -
J gene: TRBJ2-3
clone size: -

CDR3 protein: CASSLEGQGLPYEQYF
CDR3 DNA: TGTGCCAGCAGCTTAGAGGGCCAGGGGCTACCCTACGAGCAGTACTTC
V gene: TRBV11-3
D gene: -
J gene: TRBJ2-7
clone size: -

CDR3 protein: CASSLSGTANQPQHF
CDR3 DNA: TGTGCCAGCAGCTTATCTGGGACAGCGAATCAGCCCCAGCATTTT
V gene: TRBV11-2
D gene: TRBD1
J gene: TRBJ1-5
clone size: -

CDR3 protein: CATSDLLDRNEQFF
CDR3 DNA: TGTGCCACCAGTGACCTACTGGACAGGAATGAGCAGTTCTTC
V gene: TRBV24-1
D gene: TRBD1
J gene: TRBJ2-1
clone size: once

CDR3 protein: CASSLAAGGNEQFF
CDR3 DNA: TGCGCCAGCAGCTTGGCAGCGGGGGGTAATGAGCAGTTCTTC
V gene: TRBV5-1
D gene: TRBD2
J gene: TRBJ2-1
clone size: -

CDR3 protein: CASSFTGDRYNSPLHF
CDR3 DNA: TGTGCCAGCAGCTTTACAGGGGACAGATATAATTCACCCCTCCACTTT
V gene: TRBV5-6
D gene: TRBD1
J gene: TRBJ1-6
clone size: -

CDR3 protein: CASSEFLRDSPLHF
CDR3 DNA: TGTGCCAGCAGTGAATTTCTGCGAGATTCACCCCTCCACTTT
V gene: TRBV25-1
D gene: -
J gene: TRBJ1-6
clone size: once

CDR3 protein: CASSLGTGAAVTQYF
CDR3 DNA: TGTGCCAGCAGCTTAGGCACAGGGGCCGCTGTCACCCAGTACTTC
V gene: TRBV5-6
D gene: TRBD1
J gene: TRBJ2-5
clone size: few

CDR3 protein: CASRDRGNEKLFF
CDR3 DNA: TGTGCCAGCCGCGACAGGGGAAATGAAAAACTGTTTTTT
V gene: TRBV27
D gene: TRBD1
J gene: TRBJ1-4
clone size: -

CDR3 protein: CATSRDLVEGIYSPLHF
CDR3 DNA: TGTGCCACCAGCAGAGATCTTGTGGAGGGAATATATTCACCCCTCCACTTT
V gene: TRBV15
D gene: -
J gene: TRBJ1-6
clone size: -

CDR3 protein: CASSRDRTNEKLFF
CDR3 DNA: TGCGCCAGTTCCCGGGACAGGACAAATGAAAAACTGTTTTTT
V gene: TRBV5-1
D gene: TRBD1
J gene: TRBJ1-4
clone size: -

CDR3 protein: CASGSGLSSYNEQFF
CDR3 DNA: TGTGCTAGTGGTAGTGGACTGAGCTCCTACAATGAGCAGTTCTTC
V gene: TRBV12-5
D gene: -
J gene: TRBJ2-1
clone size: once

CDR3 protein: CASSQEGRESRKLFF
CDR3 DNA: TGTGCCAGCAGCCAAGAGGGTCGGGAGAGTAGAAAACTGTTTTTT
V gene: TRBV4-2
D gene: -
J gene: TRBJ1-4
clone size: -

CDR3 protein: CASSITGNYGYTF
CDR3 DNA: TGTGCCAGTAGTATCACGGGGAACTATGGCTACACCTTC
V gene: TRBV19
D gene: -
J gene: TRBJ1-2
clone size: -

CDR3 protein: CASSLAGTANYGYTF
CDR3 DNA: TGTGCCAGCAGCTTGGCGGGGACAGCTAACTATGGCTACACCTTC
V gene: TRBV5-6
D gene: TRBD1
J gene: TRBJ1-2
clone size: -

CDR3 protein: CASSEMNTEAFF
CDR3 DNA: TGTGCCAGCAGTGAGATGAACACTGAAGCTTTCTTT
V gene: TRBV28
D gene: -
J gene: TRBJ1-1
clone size: -

CDR3 protein: CASSEIGGTYEQYF
CDR3 DNA: TGTGCCAGCAGTGAAATCGGCGGGACCTACGAGCAGTACTTC
V gene: TRBV6-1
D gene: -
J gene: TRBJ2-7
clone size: -

CDR3 protein: CASSQIWLAGGEQFF
CDR3 DNA: TGTGCCAGCAGCCAGATCTGGCTAGCGGGGGGTGAGCAGTTCTTC
V gene: TRBV11-3
D gene: TRBD2
J gene: TRBJ2-1
clone size: -

CDR3 protein: CASSLVQGRGSPLHF
CDR3 DNA: TGTGCCAGCAGCCTCGTTCAGGGGAGGGGGTCACCCCTCCACTTT
V gene: TRBV7-2
D gene: -
J gene: TRBJ1-6
clone size: once

CDR3 protein: CASSQVRTQAFF
CDR3 DNA: TGTGCCAGCAGCCAAGTACGGACACAAGCTTTCTTT
V gene: TRBV4-2
D gene: -
J gene: TRBJ1-1
clone size: -

CDR3 protein: CASSSPKTGPAMRYTF
CDR3 DNA: TGCGCCAGCAGCTCCCCTAAGACAGGCCCTGCTATGCGCTACACCTTC
V gene: TRBV4-1
D gene: -
J gene: TRBJ1-2
clone size: -